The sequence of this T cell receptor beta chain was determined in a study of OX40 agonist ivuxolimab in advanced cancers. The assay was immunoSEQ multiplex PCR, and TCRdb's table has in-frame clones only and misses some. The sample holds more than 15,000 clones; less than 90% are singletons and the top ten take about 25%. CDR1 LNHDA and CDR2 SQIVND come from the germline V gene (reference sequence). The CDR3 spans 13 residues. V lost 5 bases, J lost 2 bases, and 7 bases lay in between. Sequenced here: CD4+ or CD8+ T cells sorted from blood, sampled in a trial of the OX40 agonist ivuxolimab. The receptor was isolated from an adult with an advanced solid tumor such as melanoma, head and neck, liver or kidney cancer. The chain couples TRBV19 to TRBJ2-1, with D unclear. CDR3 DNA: TGTGCCAGTAGTGCCGGAACCTACAATGAGCAGTTCTTC. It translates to CASSAGTYNEQFF.